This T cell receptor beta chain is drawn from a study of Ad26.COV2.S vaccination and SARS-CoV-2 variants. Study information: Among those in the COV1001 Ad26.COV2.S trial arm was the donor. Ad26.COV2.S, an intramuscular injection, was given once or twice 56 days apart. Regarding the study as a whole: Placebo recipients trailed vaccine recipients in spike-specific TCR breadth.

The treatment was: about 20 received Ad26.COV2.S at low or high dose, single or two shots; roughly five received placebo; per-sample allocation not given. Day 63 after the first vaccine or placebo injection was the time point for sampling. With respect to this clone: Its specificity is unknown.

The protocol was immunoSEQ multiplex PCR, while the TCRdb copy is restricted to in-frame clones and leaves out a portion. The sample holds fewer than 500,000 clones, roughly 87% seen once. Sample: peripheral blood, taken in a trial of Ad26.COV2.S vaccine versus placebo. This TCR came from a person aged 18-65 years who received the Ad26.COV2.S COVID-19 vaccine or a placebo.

The CDR3 DNA reads as TGTGCCAGCAGCCAAGATCCCCAGGGAGAAGGGGAGCAGTTCTTC. Translating it yields CASSQDPQGEGEQFF. V usage is TRBV4-2 and J usage is TRBJ2-1; tentatively, D is TRBD1 or TRBD2 (5 bases each). The CDR3 consists of 15 residues. The V gene's germline CDR1 is LGHNA and CDR2 YNFKEQ. V dropped 0 bases and J dropped 10 bases, with 16 bases sitting between them.